This T cell receptor (beta chain) was retrieved from a study of T cells in localized non-small cell lung cancer. The germline V gene has CDR1 SGHTA and CDR2 FQGNSA. The V and J ends lost 5 bases and 5 bases respectively, with 16 bases between them. This CDR3 is 15 amino acids long. With regard to this clone: Its antigen is currently unknown.

Generated by immunoSEQ multiplex PCR, the TCRdb table keeps only in-frame clones and is missing some. This table has 43,000 or so clones, roughly 91% appearing once. Findings and limits, study-wide: When the top 100 tumor clones were examined, a median about 60 of them also appeared in the adjacent lung, which was paired and uninvolved.

This clonotype originated in a woman aged 35-75 years with stage II lung adenocarcinoma. The chain combines TRBV7-2 with TRBJ1-5; the D gene is possibly TRBD1 (6 bases). The sequencing here drew on PBMCs, taken before any cancer treatment. Written as DNA, the CDR3 is TGTGCCAGCAGCCTCCACAGGGCCATCTATCAGCCCCAGCATTTT. It translates to CASSLHRAIYQPQHF.